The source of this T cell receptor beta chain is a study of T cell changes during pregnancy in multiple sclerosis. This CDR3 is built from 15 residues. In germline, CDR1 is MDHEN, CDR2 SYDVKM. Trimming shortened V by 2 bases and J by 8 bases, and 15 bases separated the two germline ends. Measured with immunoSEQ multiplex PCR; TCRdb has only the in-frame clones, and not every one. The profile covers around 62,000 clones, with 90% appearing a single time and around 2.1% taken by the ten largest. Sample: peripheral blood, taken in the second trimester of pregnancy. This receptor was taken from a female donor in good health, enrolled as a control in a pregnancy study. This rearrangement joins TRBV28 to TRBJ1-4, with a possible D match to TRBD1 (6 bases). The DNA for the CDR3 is TGTGCCAGCAGTTTAGACCGGGACACAGGAGAAAAACTGTTTTTT. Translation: CASSLDRDTGEKLFF.